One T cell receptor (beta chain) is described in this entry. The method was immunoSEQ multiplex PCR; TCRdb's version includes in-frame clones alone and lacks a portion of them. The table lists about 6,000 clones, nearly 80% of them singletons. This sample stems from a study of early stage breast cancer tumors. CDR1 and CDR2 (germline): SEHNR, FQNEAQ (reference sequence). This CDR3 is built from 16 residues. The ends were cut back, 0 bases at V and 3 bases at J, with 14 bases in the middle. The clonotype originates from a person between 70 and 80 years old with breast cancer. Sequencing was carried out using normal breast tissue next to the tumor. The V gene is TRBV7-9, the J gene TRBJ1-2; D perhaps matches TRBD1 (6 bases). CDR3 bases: TGTGCCAGCAGCTTAGCCTACAGGGAGGGGGACTATGGCTACACCTTC. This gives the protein CASSLAYREGDYGYTF.